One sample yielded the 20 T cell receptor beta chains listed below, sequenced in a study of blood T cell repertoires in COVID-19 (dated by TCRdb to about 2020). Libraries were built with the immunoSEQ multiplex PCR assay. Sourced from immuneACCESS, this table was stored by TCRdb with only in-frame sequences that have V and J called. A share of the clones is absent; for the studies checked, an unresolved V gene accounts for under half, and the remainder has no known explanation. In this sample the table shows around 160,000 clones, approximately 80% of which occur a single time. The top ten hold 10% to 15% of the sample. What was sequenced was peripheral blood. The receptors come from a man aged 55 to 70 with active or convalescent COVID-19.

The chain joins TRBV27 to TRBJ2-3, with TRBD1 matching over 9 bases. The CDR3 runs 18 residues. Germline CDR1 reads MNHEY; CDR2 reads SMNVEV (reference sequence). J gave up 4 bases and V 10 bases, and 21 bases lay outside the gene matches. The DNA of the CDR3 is TGTGCCACCAAGGACCTGAAACAGGGGGCGCGGACCCCAGATACGCAGTATTTT. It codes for CATKDLKQGARTPDTQYF.

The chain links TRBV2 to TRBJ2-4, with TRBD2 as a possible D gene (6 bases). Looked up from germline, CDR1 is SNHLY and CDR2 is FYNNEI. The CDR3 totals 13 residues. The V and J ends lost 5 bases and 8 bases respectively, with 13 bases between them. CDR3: CASSYTREDIQYF. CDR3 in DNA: TGTGCCAGCAGTTACACCAGGGAGGACATTCAGTACTTC.

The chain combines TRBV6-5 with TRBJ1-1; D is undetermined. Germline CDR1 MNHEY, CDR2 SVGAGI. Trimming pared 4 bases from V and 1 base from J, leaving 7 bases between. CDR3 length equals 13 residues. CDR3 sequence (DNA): TGTGCCAGCAGTTCGGGTCGGAACACTGAAGCTTTCTTT. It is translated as CASSSGRNTEAFF.

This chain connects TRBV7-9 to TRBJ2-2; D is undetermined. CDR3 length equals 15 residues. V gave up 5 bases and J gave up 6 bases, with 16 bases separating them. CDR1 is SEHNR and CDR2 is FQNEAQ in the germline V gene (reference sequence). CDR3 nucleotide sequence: TGTGCCAGCAGCCCTCTAGTGAATTTGCCCGGGGAGCTGTTTTTT. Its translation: CASSPLVNLPGELFF. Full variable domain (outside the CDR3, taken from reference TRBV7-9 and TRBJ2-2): DTGVSQNPRHKITKRGQNVTFRCDPISEHNRLYWYRQTLGQGPEFLTYFQNEAQLEKSRLLSDRFSAERPKGSFSTLEIQRTEQGDSAMYLCASSPLVNLPGELFFGEGSRLTVL.

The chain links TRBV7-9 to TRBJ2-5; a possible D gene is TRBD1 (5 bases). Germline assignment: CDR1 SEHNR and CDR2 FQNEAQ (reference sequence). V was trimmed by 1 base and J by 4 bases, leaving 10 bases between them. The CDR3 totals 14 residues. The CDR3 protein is CASSLGQGPETQYF. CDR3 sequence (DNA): TGTGCCAGCAGCTTAGGGCAGGGTCCAGAGACCCAGTACTTC.

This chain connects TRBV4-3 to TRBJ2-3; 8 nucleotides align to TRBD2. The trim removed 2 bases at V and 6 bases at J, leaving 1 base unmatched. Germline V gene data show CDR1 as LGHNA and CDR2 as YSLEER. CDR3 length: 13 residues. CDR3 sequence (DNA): TGCGCCAGCAGCCAATGGACTAGCGATACGCAGTATTTT. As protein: CASSQWTSDTQYF.

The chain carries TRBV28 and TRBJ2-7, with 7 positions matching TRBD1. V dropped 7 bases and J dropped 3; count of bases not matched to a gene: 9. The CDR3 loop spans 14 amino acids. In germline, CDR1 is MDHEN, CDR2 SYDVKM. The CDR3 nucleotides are TGTGCCAGCACTCGAACAGGGGCCTACTACGAGCAGTACTTC. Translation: CASTRTGAYYEQYF.

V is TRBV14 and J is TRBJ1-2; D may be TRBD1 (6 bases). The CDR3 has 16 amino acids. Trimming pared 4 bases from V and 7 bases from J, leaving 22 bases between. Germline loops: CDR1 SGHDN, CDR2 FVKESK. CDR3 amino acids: CASSLLAGEGFLGYTF. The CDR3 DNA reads TGTGCCAGCAGCCTCCTCGCAGGGGAGGGCTTCCTTGGCTACACCTTC.

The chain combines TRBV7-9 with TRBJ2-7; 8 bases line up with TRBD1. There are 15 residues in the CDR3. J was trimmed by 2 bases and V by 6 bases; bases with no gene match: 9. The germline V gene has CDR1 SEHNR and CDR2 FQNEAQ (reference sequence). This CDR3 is CASSLTGTGTYEQYF. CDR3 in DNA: TGTGCCAGCAGTTTAACCGGGACAGGAACCTACGAGCAGTACTTC.

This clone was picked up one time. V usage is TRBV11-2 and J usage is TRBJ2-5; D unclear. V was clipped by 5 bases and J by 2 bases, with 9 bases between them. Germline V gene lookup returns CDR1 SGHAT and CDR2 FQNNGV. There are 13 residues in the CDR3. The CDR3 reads CASSRSDQETQYF. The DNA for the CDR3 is TGTGCCAGCAGCCGCAGCGATCAAGAGACCCAGTACTTC.

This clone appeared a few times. The CDR3 protein is CASSLAHESGYTF. CDR3 DNA sequence: TGTGCCAGCAGCTTAGCGCATGAGAGTGGCTACACCTTC. The gene calls are TRBV7-6 and TRBJ1-2; D gene uncertain. The CDR3 is made up of 13 amino acids. V shed 0 bases and J shed 7 bases, with 9 bases lying between them. In germline, CDR1 is SGHVS, CDR2 FNYEAQ.

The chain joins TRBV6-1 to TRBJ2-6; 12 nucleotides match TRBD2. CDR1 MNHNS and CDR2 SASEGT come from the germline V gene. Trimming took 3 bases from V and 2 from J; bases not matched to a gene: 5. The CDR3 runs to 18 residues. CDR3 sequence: CASSDRLAGVAGANVLTF. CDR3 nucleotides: TGTGCCAGCAGTGACCGACTAGCGGGAGTCGCTGGGGCCAACGTCCTGACTTTC.

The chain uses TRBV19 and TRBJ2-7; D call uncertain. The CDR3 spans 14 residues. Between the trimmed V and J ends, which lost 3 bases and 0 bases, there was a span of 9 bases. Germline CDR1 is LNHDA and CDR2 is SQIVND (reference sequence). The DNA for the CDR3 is TGTGCCAGTAGTATCACAGCTTACTCCTACGAGCAGTACTTC. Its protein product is CASSITAYSYEQYF.

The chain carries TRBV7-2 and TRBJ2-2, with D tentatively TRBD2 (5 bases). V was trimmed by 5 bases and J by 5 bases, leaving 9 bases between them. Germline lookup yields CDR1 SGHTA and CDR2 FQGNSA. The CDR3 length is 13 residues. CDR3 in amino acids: CASSKTRTGELFF. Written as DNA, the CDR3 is TGTGCCAGCAGCAAAACTAGGACCGGGGAGCTGTTTTTT.

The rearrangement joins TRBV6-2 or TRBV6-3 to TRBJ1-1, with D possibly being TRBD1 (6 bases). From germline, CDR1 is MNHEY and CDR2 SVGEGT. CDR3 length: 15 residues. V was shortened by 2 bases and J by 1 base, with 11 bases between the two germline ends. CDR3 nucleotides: TGTGCCAGCAGTTACACAGGGCGAACGAACACTGAAGCTTTCTTT. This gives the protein CASSYTGRTNTEAFF.

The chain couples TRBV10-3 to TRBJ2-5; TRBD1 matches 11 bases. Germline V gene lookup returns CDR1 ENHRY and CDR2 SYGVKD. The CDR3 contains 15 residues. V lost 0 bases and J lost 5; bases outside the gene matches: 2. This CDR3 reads CAISESDRGPETQYF. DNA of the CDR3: TGTGCCATCAGTGAGTCGGACAGGGGGCCCGAGACCCAGTACTTC.

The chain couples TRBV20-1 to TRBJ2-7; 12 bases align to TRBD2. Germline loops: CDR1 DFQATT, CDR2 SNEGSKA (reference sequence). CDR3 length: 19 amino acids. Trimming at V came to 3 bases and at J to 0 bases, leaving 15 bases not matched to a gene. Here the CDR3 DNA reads TGCAGTGCTAGTAGTCCCACTAGCGGGAGGCCCTTGAGCTCCTACGAGCAGTACTTC. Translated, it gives CSASSPTSGRPLSSYEQYF.

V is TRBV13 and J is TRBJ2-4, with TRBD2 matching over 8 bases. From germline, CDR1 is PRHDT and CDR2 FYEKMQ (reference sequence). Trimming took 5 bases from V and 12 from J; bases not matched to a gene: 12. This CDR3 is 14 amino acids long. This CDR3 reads CASSPGLAIDTQYF. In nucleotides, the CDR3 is TGTGCCAGCAGCCCCGGACTAGCCATAGATACTCAGTACTTC.

The CDR3 bases are TGTGCCAGCAGCCAAGTGGACACTGGGGCCAACGTCCTGACTTTC. The encoded protein is CASSQVDTGANVLTF. V usage is TRBV3-1 (or the pseudogene TRBV3-2) and J usage is TRBJ2-6, with a tentative D call TRBD1 (5 bases). The CDR3 loop spans 15 amino acids. V was cut by 1 base and J by 2 bases, with 6 bases left in between. From germline, CDR1 is LGHDT and CDR2 YNNKEL (reference sequence).

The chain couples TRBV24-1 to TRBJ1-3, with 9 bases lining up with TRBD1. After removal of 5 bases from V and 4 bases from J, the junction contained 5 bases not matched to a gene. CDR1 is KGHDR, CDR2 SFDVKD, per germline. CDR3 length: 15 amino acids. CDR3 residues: CATSGTGGRGNTIYF. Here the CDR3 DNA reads TGTGCCACCAGTGGTACAGGGGGCAGAGGAAACACCATATATTTT.